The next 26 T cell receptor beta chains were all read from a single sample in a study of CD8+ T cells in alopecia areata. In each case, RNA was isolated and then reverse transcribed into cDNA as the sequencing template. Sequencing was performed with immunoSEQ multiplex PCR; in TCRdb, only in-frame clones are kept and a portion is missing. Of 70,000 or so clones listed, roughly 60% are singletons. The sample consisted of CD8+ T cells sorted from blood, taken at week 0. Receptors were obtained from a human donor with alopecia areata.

CDR3 region: CASTRRLAVQETQYF. The DNA of the CDR3 is TGTGCCAGCACCCGAAGACTAGCGGTCCAAGAGACCCAGTACTTC. The chain joins TRBV2 to TRBJ2-5; 9 bases are shared with TRBD2. Per germline, CDR1 SNHLY and CDR2 FYNNEI. This CDR3 contains 15 residues. V lost 7 bases, J lost 1 base, and 7 bases stayed unmatched.

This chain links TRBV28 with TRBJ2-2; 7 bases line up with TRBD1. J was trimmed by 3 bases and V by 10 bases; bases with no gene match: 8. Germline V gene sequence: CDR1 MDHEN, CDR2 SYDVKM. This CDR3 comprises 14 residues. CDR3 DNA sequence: TGTGCCATCGATACAGGGGTTTACACCGGGGAGCTGTTTTTT. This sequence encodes CAIDTGVYTGELFF.

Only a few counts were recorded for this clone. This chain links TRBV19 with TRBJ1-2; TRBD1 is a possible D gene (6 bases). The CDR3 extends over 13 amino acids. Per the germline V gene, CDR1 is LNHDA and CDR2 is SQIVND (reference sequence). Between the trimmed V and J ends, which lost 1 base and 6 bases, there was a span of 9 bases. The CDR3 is CASSIGTANGYTF. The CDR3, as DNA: TGTGCCAGTAGTATAGGGACAGCGAATGGCTACACCTTC.

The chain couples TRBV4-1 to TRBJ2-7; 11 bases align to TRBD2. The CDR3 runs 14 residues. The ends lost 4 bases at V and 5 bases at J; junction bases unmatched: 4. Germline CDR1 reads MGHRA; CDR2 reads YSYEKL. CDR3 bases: TGCGCCAGCAGCCCGGGACTAGCGGAACACGAGCAGTACTTC. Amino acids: CASSPGLAEHEQYF.

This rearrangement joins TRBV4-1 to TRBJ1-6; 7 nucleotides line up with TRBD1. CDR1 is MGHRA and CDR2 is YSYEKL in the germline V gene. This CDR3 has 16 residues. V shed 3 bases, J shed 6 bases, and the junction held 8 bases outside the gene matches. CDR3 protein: CASSHYRGPGNSPLHF. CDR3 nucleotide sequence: TGCGCCAGCAGCCACTACAGGGGCCCGGGTAATTCACCCCTCCACTTT.

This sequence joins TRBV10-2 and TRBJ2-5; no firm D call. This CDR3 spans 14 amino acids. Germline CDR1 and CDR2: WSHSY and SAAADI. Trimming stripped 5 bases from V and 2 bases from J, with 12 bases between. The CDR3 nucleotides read TGCGCCAGCAGTCCTTACACGCGACAAGAGACCCAGTACTTC. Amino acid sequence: CASSPYTRQETQYF.

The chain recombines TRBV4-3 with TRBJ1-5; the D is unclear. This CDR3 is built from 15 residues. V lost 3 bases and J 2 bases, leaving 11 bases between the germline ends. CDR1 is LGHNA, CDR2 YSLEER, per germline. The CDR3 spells CASSQRRSGNQPQHF. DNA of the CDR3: TGCGCCAGCAGCCAGCGCAGGTCGGGCAATCAGCCCCAGCATTTT.

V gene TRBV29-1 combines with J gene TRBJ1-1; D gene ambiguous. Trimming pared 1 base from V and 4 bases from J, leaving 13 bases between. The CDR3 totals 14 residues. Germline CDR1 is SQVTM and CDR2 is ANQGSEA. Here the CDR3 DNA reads TGCAGCGTTGAAGTGGAGGTGCCGGGCACTGAAGCTTTCTTT. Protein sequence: CSVEVEVPGTEAFF.

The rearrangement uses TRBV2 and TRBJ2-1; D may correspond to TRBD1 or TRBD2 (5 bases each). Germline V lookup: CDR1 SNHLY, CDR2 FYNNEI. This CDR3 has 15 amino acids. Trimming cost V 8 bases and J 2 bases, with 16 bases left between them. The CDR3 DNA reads TGTGCCAGCGCATCATCGGGACCAGCCTACAATGAGCAGTTCTTC. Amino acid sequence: CASASSGPAYNEQFF. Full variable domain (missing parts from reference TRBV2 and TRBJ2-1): EPEVTQTPSHQVTQMGQEVILRCVPISNHLYFYWYRQILGQKVEFLVSFYNNEISEKSEIFDDQFSVERPDGSNFTLKIRSTKLEDSAMYFCASASSGPAYNEQFFGPGTRLTVL.

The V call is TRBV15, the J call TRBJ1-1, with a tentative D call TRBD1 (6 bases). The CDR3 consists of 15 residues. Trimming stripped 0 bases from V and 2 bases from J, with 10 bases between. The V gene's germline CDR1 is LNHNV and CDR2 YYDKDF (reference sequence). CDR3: CATSRERTENTEAFF. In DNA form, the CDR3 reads TGTGCCACCAGCAGAGAACGGACAGAAAACACTGAAGCTTTCTTT. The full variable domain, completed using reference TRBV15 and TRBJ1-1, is DAMVIQNPRYQVTQFGKPVTLSCSQTLNHNVMYWYQQKSSQAPKLLFHYYDKDFNNEADTPDNFQSRRPNTSFCFLDIRSPGLGDTAMYLCATSRERTENTEAFFGQGTRLTVV.

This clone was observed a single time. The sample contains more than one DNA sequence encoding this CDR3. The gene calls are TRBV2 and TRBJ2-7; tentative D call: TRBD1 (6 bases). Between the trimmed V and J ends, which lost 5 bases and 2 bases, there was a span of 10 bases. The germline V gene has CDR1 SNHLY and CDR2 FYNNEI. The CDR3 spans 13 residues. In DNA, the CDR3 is TGTGCCAGCAGTCTTGGACAGACCTACGAGCAGTACTTC. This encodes CASSLGQTYEQYF. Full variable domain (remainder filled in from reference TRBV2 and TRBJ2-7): EPEVTQTPSHQVTQMGQEVILRCVPISNHLYFYWYRQILGQKVEFLVSFYNNEISEKSEIFDDQFSVERPDGSNFTLKIRSTKLEDSAMYFCASSLGQTYEQYFGPGTRLTVT.

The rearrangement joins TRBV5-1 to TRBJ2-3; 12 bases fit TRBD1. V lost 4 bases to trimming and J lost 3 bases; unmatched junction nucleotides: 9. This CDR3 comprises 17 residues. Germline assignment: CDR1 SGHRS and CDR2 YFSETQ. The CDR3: CASSQNRDRGLTDTQYF. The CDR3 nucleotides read TGCGCCAGCAGCCAGAACCGGGACAGGGGGCTTACAGATACGCAGTATTTT. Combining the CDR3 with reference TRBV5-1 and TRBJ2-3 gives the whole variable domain KAGVTQTPRYLIKTRGQQVTLSCSPISGHRSVSWYQQTPGQGLQFLFEYFSETQRNKGNFPGRFSGRQFSNSRSEMNVSTLELGDSALYLCASSQNRDRGLTDTQYFGPGTRLTVL.

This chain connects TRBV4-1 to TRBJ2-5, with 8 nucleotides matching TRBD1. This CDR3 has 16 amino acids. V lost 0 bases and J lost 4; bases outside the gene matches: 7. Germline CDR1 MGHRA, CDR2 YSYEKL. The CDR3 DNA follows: TGCGCCAGCAGCCAAGACCCGACAGGGGTAGGAGAGACCCAGTACTTC. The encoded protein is CASSQDPTGVGETQYF.

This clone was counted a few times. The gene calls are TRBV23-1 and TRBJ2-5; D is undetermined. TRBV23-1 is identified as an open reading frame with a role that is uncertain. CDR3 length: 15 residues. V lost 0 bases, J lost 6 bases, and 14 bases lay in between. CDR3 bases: TGCGCCAGCAGTCAATCCCCCGCGCGAAGGCAGACCCAGTACTTC. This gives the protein CASSQSPARRQTQYF.

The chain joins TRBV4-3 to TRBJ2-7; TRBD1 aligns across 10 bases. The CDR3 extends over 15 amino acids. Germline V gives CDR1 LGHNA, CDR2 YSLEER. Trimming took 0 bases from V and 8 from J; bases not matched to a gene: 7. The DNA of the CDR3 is TGCGCCAGCAGCCAAGATAGTTTGGGACAGGGGAAGCAGTACTTC. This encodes CASSQDSLGQGKQYF.

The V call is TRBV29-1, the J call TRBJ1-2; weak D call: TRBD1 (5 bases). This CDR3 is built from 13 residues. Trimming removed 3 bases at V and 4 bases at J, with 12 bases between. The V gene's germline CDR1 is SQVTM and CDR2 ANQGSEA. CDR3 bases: TGCAGCGTTGACAAAGGGGCCGGCTATGGCTACACCTTC. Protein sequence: CSVDKGAGYGYTF.

CDR3 DNA: TGTGCCAGCAGCTCTGGTGGGGTCCTTAGCAATCAGCCCCAGCATTTT. Protein product: CASSSGGVLSNQPQHF. The genes are TRBV5-6 and TRBJ1-5; D remains ambiguous. Trimming stripped 3 bases from V and 0 bases from J, with 13 bases between. The CDR3 is 16 amino acids. Germline V lookup: CDR1 SGHDT, CDR2 YYEEEE.

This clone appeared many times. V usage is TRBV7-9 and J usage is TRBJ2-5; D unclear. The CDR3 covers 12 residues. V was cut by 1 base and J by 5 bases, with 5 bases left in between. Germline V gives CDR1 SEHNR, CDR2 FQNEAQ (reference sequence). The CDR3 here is CASSLGRETQYF. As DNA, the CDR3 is TGTGCCAGCAGCTTAGGACGGGAGACCCAGTACTTC. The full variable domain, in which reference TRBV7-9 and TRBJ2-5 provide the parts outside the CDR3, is DTGVSQNPRHKITKRGQNVTFRCDPISEHNRLYWYRQTLGQGPEFLTYFQNEAQLEKSRLLSDRFSAERPKGSFSTLEIQRTEQGDSAMYLCASSLGRETQYFGPGTRLLVL.

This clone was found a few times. CDR3 sequence reads: CASSFTSRDEQFF. The CDR3 nucleotides read TGTGCCAGCAGCTTTACTAGTCGGGATGAGCAGTTCTTC. The chain is built from TRBV5-4 and TRBJ2-1; perhaps TRBD2 as D (5 bases). V lost 2 bases and J 8 bases, leaving 11 bases between the germline ends. Germline CDR1 is SGHNT and CDR2 is YYREEE (reference sequence). CDR3 length: 13 residues. Complete variable domain (other parts from reference TRBV5-4 and TRBJ2-1): ETGVTQSPTHLIKTRGQQVTLRCSSQSGHNTVSWYQQALGQGPQFIFQYYREEENGRGNFPPRFSGLQFPNYSSELNVNALELDDSALYLCASSFTSRDEQFFGPGTRLTVL.

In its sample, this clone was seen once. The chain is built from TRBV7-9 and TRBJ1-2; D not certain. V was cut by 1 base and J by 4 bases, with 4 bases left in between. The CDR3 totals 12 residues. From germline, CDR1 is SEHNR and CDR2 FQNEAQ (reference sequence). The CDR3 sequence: CASSLDSYGYTF. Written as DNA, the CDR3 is TGTGCCAGCAGCTTAGACAGCTATGGCTACACCTTC. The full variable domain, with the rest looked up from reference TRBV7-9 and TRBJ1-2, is DTGVSQNPRHKITKRGQNVTFRCDPISEHNRLYWYRQTLGQGPEFLTYFQNEAQLEKSRLLSDRFSAERPKGSFSTLEIQRTEQGDSAMYLCASSLDSYGYTFGSGTRLTVV.

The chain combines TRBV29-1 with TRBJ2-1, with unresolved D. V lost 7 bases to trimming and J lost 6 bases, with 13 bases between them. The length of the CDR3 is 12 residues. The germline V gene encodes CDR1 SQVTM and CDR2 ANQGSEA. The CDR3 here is CSAQPRTNEQFF. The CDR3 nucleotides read TGCAGCGCGCAACCTCGAACCAATGAGCAGTTCTTC.

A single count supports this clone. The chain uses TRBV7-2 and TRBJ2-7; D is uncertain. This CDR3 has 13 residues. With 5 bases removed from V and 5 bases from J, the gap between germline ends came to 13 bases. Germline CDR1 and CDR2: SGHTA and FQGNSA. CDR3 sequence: CASSPWTPNEQYF. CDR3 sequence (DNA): TGTGCCAGCAGCCCTTGGACCCCAAACGAGCAGTACTTC.

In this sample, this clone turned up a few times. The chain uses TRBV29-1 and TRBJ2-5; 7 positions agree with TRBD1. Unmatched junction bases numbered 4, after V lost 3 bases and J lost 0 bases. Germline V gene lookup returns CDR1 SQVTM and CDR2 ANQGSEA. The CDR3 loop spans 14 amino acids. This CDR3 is CSVEGQRNQETQYF. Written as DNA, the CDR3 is TGCAGCGTTGAGGGACAGAGAAACCAAGAGACCCAGTACTTC.

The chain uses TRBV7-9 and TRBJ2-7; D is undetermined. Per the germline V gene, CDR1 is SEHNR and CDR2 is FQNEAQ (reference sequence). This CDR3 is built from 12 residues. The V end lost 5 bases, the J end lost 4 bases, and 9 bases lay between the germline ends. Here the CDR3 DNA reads TGTGCCAGCAGCCAACAGCCATACGAGCAGTACTTC. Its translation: CASSQQPYEQYF.

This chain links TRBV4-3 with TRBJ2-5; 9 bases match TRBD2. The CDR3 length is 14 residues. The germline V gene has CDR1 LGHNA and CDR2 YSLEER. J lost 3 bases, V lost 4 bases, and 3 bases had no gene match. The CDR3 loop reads CASSPRLAEETQYF. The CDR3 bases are TGCGCCAGCAGCCCCCGACTAGCGGAAGAGACCCAGTACTTC.

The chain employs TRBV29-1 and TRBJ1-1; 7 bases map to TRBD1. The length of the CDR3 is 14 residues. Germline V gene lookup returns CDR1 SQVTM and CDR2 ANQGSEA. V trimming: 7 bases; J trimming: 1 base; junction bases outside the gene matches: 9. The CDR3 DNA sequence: TGCAGCGCGGACAGGTATTCGGAGAACACTGAAGCTTTCTTT. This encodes CSADRYSENTEAFF. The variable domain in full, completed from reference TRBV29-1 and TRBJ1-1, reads SAVISQKPSRDICQRGTSLTIQCQVDSQVTMMFWYRQQPGQSLTLIATANQGSEATYESGFVIDKFPISRPNLTFSTLTVSNMSPEDSSIYLCSADRYSENTEAFFGQGTRLTVV.